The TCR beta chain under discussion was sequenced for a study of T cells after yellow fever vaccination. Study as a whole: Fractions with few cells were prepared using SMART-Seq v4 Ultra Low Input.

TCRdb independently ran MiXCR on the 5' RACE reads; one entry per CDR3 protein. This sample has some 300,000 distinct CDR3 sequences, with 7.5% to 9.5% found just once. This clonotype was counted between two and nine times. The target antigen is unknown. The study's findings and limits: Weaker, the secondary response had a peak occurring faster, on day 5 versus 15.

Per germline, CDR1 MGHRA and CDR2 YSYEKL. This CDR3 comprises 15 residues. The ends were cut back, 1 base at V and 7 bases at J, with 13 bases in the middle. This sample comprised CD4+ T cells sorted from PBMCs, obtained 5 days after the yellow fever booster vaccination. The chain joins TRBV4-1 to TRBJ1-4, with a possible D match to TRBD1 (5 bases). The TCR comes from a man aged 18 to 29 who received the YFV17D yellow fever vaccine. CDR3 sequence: CASSQVTWTSEKLFF. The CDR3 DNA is TGCGCCAGCAGCCAAGTGACATGGACATCTGAAAAACTGTTTTTT.